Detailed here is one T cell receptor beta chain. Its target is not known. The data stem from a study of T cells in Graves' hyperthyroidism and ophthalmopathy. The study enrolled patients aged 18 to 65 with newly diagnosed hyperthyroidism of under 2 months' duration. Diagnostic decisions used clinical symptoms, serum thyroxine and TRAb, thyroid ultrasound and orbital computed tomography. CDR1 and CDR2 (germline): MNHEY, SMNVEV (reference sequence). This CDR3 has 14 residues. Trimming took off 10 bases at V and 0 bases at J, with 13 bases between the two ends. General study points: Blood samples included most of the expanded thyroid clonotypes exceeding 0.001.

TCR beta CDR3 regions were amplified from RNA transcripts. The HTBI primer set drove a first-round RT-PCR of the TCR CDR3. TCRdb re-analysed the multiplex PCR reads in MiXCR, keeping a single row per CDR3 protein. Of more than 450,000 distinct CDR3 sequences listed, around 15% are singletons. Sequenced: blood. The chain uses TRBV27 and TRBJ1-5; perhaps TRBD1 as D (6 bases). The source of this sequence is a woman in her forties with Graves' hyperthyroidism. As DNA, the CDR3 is TGTGCCACCTCCGGGACAAATAGCAATCAGCCCCAGCATTTT. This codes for CATSGTNSNQPQHF.